This is a list of T cell receptor beta chains from one sample in a study of shared clonotypes between healthy human individuals. The repertoire was sequenced with immunoSEQ multiplex PCR; TCRdb's copy has only in-frame clones and lacks some. The table has around 2.1 million clones, around 95% seen once; the top ten hold roughly 0.13%. The source material was naive CD4+ T cells sorted from blood. The receptor set was obtained from a man younger than 30 in good health. Each CDR3 is given without its conserved first and last residue. The D gene is left open where the match is weak. For some rows the clone size is stated as once, few or many, or as a class when expanded; others skip it.

clone_size j_call v_call d_call cdr3_aa
NA TRBJ2-7 TRBV11-2 NA ASSFGGTSSYEQY
once TRBJ2-3 TRBV4-1 NA ASSPGSGTDTQY
NA TRBJ2-7 TRBV7-7 NA ASSLRDGTRYEQY
NA TRBJ2-7 TRBV28 NA ASSLAGSYEQY
NA TRBJ2-7 TRBV28 NA ASNRRNSYEQY
NA TRBJ2-5 TRBV11-2 NA ASSLVYGGSGETQY
NA TRBJ1-1 TRBV5-4 NA ASSLGRGDTEAF
NA TRBJ2-7 TRBV30 NA AWTQTVGSYEQY
NA TRBJ1-6 TRBV2 NA ASSVQGPVGSPLH
NA TRBJ2-7 TRBV19 NA ASSQGVGYEQY
NA TRBJ1-1 TRBV5-6 NA ASSLVQGGTEAF
NA TRBJ1-2 TRBV19 NA ASTDAGGYYGYT
NA TRBJ2-1 TRBV7-2 NA ASSFSGPLNYNEQF
NA TRBJ2-7 TRBV4-3 NA ASSQELGSNEQY
NA TRBJ2-1 TRBV10-3 NA AISESEGVEQF
NA TRBJ1-6 TRBV5-1 TRBD1 ASSLEAQGALSPLH
NA TRBJ1-4 TRBV30 NA AWSHGAAGNEKLF
NA TRBJ2-5 TRBV6-5 TRBD1 ASSRGQGGQETQY
NA TRBJ1-6 TRBV6-1 NA ASSAGSNSPLH
NA TRBJ2-7 TRBV6-1 NA ASRPLDKSSYEQY
NA TRBJ1-6 TRBV5-1 NA ASSSEGGDMTPLH
NA TRBJ2-1 TRBV7-9 NA ASSTLQGYNEQF
NA TRBJ2-5 TRBV6-6 NA ASSYSQGFQETQY
NA TRBJ1-1 TRBV10-3 NA AISEPLRGTEAF
NA TRBJ2-7 TRBV10-3 TRBD2 AISEGGRASGSYEQY
NA TRBJ2-1 TRBV2 NA ASSRNGNEQF
NA TRBJ1-6 TRBV5-5 NA ASSRNTGYNSPLH
NA TRBJ2-7 TRBV7-9 NA ASSGLGEQY
NA TRBJ1-2 TRBV11-2 TRBD1 ASSSLPGTGGYGYT
NA TRBJ2-7 TRBV5-1 TRBD1 ASSSGPSGQLRGYEQY
NA TRBJ2-3 TRBV2 TRBD2 ASRNSGLVTDTQY
NA TRBJ2-7 TRBV18 TRBD1 ASSPHEGAYEQY
NA TRBJ1-5 TRBV28 NA ASRSGAGNQPQH
NA TRBJ1-2 TRBV10-3 NA AISESGSYGYT
NA TRBJ2-7 TRBV4-1 TRBD1 ASSQDLLTGRPTEQY
NA TRBJ1-2 TRBV5-1 TRBD1 ASSLARGDSGYT
NA TRBJ2-3 TRBV18 TRBD2 ASSPGAGGPDTQY
NA TRBJ2-7 TRBV5-4 TRBD1 ASSFEGDRIYEQY
NA TRBJ1-2 TRBV6-6 NA ASSDSDSYGYT
NA TRBJ2-7 TRBV7-8 TRBD2 ASSLKGLAGSYEQY
NA TRBJ1-1 TRBV6-1 NA ASSDQGLNTEAF
NA TRBJ1-5 TRBV11-1 TRBD1 ASSRGTGHNQPQH